This record concerns one T cell receptor beta chain sequence. The data were taken from a study of blood T cell repertoires in COVID-19. Study details: From the United States, Italy and Spain came samples of acute and convalescent COVID-19. Sample material is recorded as cDNA or gDNA derived from T cells, B-cell-depleted T cells, or PBMCs.

As processed by the authors: Estimated nucleated cell counts came from reference gene primer amplification. The method was immunoSEQ multiplex PCR; TCRdb's version includes in-frame clones alone and lacks a portion of them. The V and J calls and clone size are taken from that table; D and trimming were inferred from the DNA. The table has around 200,000 clones, roughly 89% seen once. V lost 2 bases, J lost 3 bases, and 7 bases lay in between. Germline CDR1 and CDR2: SGHAT and FQNNGV. The CDR3 length is 13 residues. Sequenced input: peripheral blood. The clonotype comes from a man aged 45-65 years with acute or convalescent COVID-19. This chain joins TRBV11-2 and TRBJ1-1; D gene uncertain. CDR3 sequence: CASSLPSHTEAFF. The CDR3 region has the DNA TGTGCCAGCAGCTTACCGAGTCACACTGAAGCTTTCTTT.